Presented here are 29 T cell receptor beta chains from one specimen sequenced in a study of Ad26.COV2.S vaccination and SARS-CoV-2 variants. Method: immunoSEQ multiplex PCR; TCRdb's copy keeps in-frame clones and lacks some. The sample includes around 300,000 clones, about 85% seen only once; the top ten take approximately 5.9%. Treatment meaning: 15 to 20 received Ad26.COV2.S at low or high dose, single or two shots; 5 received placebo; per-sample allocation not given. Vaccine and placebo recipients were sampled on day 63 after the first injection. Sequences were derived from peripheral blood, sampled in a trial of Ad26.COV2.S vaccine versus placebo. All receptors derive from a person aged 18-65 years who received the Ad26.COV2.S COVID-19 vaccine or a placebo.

The CDR3 reads CASRPGQGGGTQETQYF. The CDR3 DNA sequence: TGTGCCAGCAGACCGGGACAGGGTGGGGGCACTCAAGAGACCCAGTACTTC. J is TRBJ2-5 and V is TRBV21-1; the tabulated D call, TRBD1, remains unverified against the DNA. TRBV21-1 is a pseudogene locus. The CDR3 has 17 residues.

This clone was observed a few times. As DNA, the CDR3 is TGTGCCAGCAAAACGGGCAGCCTGAACACTGAAGCTTTCTTT. This gives the protein CASKTGSLNTEAFF. The genes are TRBV19 and TRBJ1-1; D remains unclear. CDR3 length: 14 residues. V shed 9 bases and J shed 0 bases, with 14 bases lying between them. Germline V gene lookup returns CDR1 LNHDA and CDR2 SQIVND (reference sequence).

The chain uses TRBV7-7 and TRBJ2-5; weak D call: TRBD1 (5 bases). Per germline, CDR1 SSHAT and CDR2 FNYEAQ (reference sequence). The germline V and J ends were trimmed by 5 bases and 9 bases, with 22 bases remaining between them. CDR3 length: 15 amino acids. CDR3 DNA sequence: TGTGCCAGCAGCCAAGATCAGGGCAGGGCACGGGCCCAGTACTTC. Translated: CASSQDQGRARAQYF. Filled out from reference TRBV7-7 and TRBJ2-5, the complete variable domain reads GAGVSQSPRYKVTKRGQDVTLRCDPISSHATLYWYQQALGQGPEFLTYFNYEAQPDKSGLPSDRFSAERPEGSISTLTIQRTEQRDSAMYRCASSQDQGRARAQYFGPGTRLLVL.

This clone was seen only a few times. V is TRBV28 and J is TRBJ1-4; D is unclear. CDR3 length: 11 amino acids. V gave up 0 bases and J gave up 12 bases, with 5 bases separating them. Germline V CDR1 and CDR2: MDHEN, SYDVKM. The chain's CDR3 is CASSLWGQLFF. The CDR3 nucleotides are TGTGCCAGCAGTTTATGGGGTCAACTGTTTTTT.

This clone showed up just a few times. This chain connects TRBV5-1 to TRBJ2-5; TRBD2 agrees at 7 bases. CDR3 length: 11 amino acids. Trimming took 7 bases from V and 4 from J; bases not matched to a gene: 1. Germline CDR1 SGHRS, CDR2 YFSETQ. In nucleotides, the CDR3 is TGCGCCAGCCGACTAGCAGAGACCCAGTACTTC. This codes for CASRLAETQYF. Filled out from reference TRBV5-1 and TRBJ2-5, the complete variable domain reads KAGVTQTPRYLIKTRGQQVTLSCSPISGHRSVSWYQQTPGQGLQFLFEYFSETQRNKGNFPGRFSGRQFSNSRSEMNVSTLELGDSALYLCASRLAETQYFGPGTRLLVL.

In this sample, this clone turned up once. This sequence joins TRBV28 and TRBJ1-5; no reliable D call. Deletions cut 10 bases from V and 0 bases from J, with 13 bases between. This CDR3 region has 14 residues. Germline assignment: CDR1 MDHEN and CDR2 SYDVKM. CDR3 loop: CATYARYSNQPQHF. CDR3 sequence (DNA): TGTGCCACTTACGCTCGGTATAGCAATCAGCCCCAGCATTTT. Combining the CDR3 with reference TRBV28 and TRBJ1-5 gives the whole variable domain DVKVTQSSRYLVKRTGEKVFLECVQDMDHENMFWYRQDPGLGLRLIYFSYDVKMKEKGDIPEGYSVSREKKERFSLILESASTNQTSMYLCATYARYSNQPQHFGDGTRLSIL.

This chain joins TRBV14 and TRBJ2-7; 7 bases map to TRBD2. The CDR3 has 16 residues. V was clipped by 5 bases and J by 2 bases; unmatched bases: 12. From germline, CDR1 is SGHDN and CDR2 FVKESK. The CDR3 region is CASSKRRLADTYEQYF. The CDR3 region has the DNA TGTGCCAGCAGCAAAAGGCGACTAGCTGATACCTACGAGCAGTACTTC.

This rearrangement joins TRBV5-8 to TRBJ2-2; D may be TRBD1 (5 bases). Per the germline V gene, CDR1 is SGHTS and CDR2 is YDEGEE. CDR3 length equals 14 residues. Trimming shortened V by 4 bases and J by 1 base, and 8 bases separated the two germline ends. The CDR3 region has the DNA TGTGCCAGCAGCATCGGACAGAACACCGGGGAGCTGTTTTTT. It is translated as CASSIGQNTGELFF. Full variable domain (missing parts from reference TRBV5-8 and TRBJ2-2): EAGVTQSPTHLIKTRGQQATLRCSPISGHTSVYWYQQALGLGLQFLLWYDEGEERNRGNFPPRFSGRQFPNYSSELNVNALELEDSALYLCASSIGQNTGELFFGEGSRLTVL.

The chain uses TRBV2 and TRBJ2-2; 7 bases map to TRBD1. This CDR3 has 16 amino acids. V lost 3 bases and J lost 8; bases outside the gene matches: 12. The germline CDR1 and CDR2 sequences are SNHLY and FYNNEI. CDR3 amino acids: CASSDPRTGLQGELFF. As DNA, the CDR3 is TGTGCCAGCAGTGACCCCCGGACAGGCCTCCAAGGGGAGCTGTTTTTT.

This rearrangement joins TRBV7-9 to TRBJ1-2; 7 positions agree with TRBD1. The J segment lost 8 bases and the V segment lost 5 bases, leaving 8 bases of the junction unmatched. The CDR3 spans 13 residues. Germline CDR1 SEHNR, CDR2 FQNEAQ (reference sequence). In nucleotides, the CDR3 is TGTGCCAGCAGCGAGGGAACAGGGGAGGGCTACACCTTC. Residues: CASSEGTGEGYTF.

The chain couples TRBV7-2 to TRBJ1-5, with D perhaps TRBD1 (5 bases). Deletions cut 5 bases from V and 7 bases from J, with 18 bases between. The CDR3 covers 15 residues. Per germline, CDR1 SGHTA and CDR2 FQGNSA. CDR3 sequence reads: CASSPNKGYGQPQHF. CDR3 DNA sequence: TGTGCCAGCAGCCCGAATAAGGGGTACGGACAGCCCCAGCATTTT. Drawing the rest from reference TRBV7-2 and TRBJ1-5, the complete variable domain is GAGVSQSPSNKVTEKGKDVELRCDPISGHTALYWYRQSLGQGLEFLIYFQGNSAPDKSGLPSDRFSAERTGGSVSTLTIQRTQQEDSAVYLCASSPNKGYGQPQHFGDGTRLSIL.

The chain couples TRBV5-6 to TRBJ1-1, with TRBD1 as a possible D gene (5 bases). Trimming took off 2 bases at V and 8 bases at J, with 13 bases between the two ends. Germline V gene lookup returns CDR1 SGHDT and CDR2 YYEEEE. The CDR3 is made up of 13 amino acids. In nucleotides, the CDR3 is TGTGCCAGCAGCTTCGAATGGGACCCCGAAGCTTTCTTT. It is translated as CASSFEWDPEAFF.

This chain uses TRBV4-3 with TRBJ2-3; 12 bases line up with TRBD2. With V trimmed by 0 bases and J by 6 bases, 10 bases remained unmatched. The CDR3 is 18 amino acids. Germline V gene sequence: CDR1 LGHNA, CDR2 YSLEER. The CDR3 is CASSQDSLAGGPPDTQYF. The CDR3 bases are TGCGCCAGCAGCCAAGATTCGCTAGCGGGAGGGCCCCCCGATACGCAGTATTTT.

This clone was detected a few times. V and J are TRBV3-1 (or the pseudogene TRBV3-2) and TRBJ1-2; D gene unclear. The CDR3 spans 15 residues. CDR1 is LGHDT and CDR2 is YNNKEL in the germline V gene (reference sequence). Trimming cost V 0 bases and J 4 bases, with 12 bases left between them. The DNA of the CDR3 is TGTGCCAGCAGCCAAGATGGCTCGAGGGTCTATGGCTACACCTTC. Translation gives CASSQDGSRVYGYTF.

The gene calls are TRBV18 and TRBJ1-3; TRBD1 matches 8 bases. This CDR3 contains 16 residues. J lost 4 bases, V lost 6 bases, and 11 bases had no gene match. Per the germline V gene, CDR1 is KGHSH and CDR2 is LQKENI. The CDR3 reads CASSPRQGPAGNTIYF. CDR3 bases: TGTGCCAGCTCGCCCAGACAGGGGCCAGCGGGAAACACCATATATTTT.

CDR3 loop: CASSGDRDEKLFF. CDR3 sequence (DNA): TGTGCCAGCAGCGGGGACAGGGATGAAAAACTGTTTTTT. V is TRBV7-2 and J is TRBJ1-4; TRBD1 aligns across 9 bases. This CDR3 spans 13 amino acids. From germline, CDR1 is SGHTA and CDR2 FQGNSA. V lost 5 bases and J lost 6; bases outside the gene matches: 1.

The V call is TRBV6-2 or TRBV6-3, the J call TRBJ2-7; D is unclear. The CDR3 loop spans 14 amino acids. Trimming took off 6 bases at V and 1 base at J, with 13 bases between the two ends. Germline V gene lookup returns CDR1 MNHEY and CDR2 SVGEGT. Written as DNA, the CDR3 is TGTGCCAGCAGCTCCTTTATGGGTTCCTACGAGCAGTACTTC. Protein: CASSSFMGSYEQYF.

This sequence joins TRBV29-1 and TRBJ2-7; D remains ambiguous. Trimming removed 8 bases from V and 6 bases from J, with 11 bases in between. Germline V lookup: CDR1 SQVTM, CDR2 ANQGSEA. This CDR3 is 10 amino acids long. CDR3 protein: CSPLLGEQYF. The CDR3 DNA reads TGCAGCCCCCTGTTAGGCGAGCAGTACTTC.

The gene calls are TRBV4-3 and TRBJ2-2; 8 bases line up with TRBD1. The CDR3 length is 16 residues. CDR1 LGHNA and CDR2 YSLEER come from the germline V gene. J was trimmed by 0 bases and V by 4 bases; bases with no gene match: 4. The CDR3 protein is CASSPQGATNTGELFF. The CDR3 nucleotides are TGCGCCAGCAGCCCCCAGGGGGCCACGAACACCGGGGAGCTGTTTTTT.

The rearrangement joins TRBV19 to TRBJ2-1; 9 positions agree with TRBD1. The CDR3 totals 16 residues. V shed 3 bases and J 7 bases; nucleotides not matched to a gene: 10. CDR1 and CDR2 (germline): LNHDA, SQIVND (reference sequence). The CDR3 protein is CASSIPGQGVSNEQFF. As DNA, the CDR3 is TGTGCCAGTAGTATTCCGGGACAGGGAGTTTCGAATGAGCAGTTCTTC.

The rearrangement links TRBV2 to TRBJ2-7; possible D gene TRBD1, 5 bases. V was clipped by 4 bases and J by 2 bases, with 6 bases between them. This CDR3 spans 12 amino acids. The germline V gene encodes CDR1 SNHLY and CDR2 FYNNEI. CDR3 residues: CASSGQTYEQYF. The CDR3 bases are TGTGCCAGCAGTGGACAGACCTACGAGCAGTACTTC.

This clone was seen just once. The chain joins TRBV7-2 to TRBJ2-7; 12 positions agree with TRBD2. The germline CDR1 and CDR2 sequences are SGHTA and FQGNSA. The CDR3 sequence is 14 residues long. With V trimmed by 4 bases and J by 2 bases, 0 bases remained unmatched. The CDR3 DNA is TGTGCCAGCAGCTCTAGCGGGGGGGCCTACGAGCAGTACTTC. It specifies CASSSSGGAYEQYF.

The CDR3 DNA is TGTGCCAGCAGCTCACAGGCCCATAGCGGGGGCCCCGGGGAGCTGTTTTTT. This translates into CASSSQAHSGGPGELFF. The chain couples TRBV6-2 or TRBV6-3 to TRBJ2-2; 9 nucleotides line up with TRBD2. Germline values: CDR1 MNHEY, CDR2 SVGEGT. With 6 bases clipped from V and 6 bases from J, the junction kept 14 bases outside the gene matches. The CDR3 loop spans 17 amino acids.

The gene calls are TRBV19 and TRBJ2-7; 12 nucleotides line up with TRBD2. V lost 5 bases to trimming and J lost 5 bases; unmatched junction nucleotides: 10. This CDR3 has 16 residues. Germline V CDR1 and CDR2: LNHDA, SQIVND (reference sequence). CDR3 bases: TGTGCCAGTAGTTTCTTGACTAGCGGGAGTGGGAACGAGCAGTACTTC. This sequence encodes CASSFLTSGSGNEQYF.

Here the CDR3 reads CAISEIQGREKLFF. For the CDR3, the DNA is TGTGCCATCAGTGAGATACAGGGGCGAGAAAAACTGTTTTTT. The chain couples TRBV10-3 to TRBJ1-4; 7 bases match TRBD1. Per germline, CDR1 ENHRY and CDR2 SYGVKD. The CDR3 has 14 amino acids. The V gene end was trimmed by 2 bases and the J gene end by 8 bases; junction bases not matched to a gene: 5.

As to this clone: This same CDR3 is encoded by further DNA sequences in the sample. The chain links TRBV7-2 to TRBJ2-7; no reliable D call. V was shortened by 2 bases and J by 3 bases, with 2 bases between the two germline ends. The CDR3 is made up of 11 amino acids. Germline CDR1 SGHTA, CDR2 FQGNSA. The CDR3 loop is CASSLLYEQYF. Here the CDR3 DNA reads TGTGCCAGCAGCTTACTCTACGAGCAGTACTTC.

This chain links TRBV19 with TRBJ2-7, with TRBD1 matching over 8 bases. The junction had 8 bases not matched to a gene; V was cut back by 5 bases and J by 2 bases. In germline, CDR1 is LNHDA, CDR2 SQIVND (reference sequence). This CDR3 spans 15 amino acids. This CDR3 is CASSRSGRGPYEQYF. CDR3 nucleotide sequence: TGTGCCAGTAGTCGAAGTGGCAGGGGGCCCTACGAGCAGTACTTC.

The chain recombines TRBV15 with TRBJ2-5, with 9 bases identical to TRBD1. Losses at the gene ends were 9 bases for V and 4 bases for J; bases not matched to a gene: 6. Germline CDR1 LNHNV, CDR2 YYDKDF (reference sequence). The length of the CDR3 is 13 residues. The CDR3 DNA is TGTGCCACAACCGGGACAGGGCTAGAGACCCAGTACTTC. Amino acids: CATTGTGLETQYF.

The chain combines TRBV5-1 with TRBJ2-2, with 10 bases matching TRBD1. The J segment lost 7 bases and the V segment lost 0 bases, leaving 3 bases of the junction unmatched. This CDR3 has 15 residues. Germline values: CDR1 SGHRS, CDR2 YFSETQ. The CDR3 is CASSLGQGAIGELFF. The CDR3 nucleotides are TGCGCCAGCAGCTTGGGACAGGGGGCTATCGGGGAGCTGTTTTTT.